Listed below are T cell receptor beta chains from one sample, sequenced in a study of graft-versus-host responses after intestinal transplantation. Some clones are missing from TCRdb's copy, which holds only in-frame ones; the method was immunoSEQ multiplex PCR. The sample contains about 19,000 clones, 82% of which appear only once. The specimen was PBMCs, collected 14 days after transplant. Receptors were obtained from a human patient who received an intestinal transplant, so some T cells may come from the graft donor. Both conserved end residues are part of each CDR3. D genes are given only for firm matches. The size of a clone is reported for some rows only, either as once, few or many, or as a class for expanded clones.

J | D | V | size | length | DNA | CDR3
TRBJ2-5 | TRBD2 | TRBV29-1 | few | 14 | TGCAGCGTTGAAATTAGCGGGAGGTGGGAGACCCAGTACTTC | CSVEISGRWETQYF
TRBJ1-1 | TRBD1 | TRBV6-5 | - | 16 | TGTGCCAGCAGTTACAGGGGGCTTCGTGGGAACACTGAAGCTTTCTTT | CASSYRGLRGNTEAFF
TRBJ2-1 | - | TRBV6-1 | - | 15 | TGTGCCAGCAGTTTCCTCCGGGACTTGTACAATGAGCAGTTCTTC | CASSFLRDLYNEQFF
TRBJ2-1 | - | TRBV19 | - | 15 | TGTGCCAGTAGTATCCCCCAGGTAGTCAGCACTGAGCAGTTCTTC | CASSIPQVVSTEQFF
TRBJ2-7 | TRBD1 | TRBV7-9 | - | 13 | TGTGCCAGCAGCCTGACAGGGTACGACGAGCAGTACTTC | CASSLTGYDEQYF
TRBJ1-3 | - | TRBV19 | - | 14 | TGTGCCACGCGAGGGCTAGGCTCTGGAAACACCATATATTTT | CATRGLGSGNTIYF
TRBJ2-1 | TRBD2 | TRBV5-4 | - | 15 | TGTGCCAGCAGCTTGGGGACTAGACAACACAATGAGCAGTTCTTC | CASSLGTRQHNEQFF
TRBJ2-7 | TRBD1 | TRBV6-5 | few | 14 | TGTGCCAGCAGTTACGGGGGACAGGGGTACGAGCAGTACTTC | CASSYGGQGYEQYF
TRBJ2-7 | TRBD2 | TRBV4-1 | - | 15 | TGCGCCAGCAGCCAAGAAAGGACTAGCGGTTACGAGCAGTACTTC | CASSQERTSGYEQYF
TRBJ2-7 | TRBD2 | TRBV13 | - | 16 | TGTGCCAGCAGCGGGACCGGGCTAGCGGGAGGGAGCGAGCAGTACTTC | CASSGTGLAGGSEQYF
TRBJ2-5 | - | TRBV21-1 | once | 14 | TGTGCCAGCAGCAAAGGGACAGGGGAAGAGACCCAGTACTTC | CASSKGTGEETQYF
TRBJ2-7 | - | TRBV4-3 | - | 15 | TGCGCCAGCAGCCAAGGCCGCGACTCATACTACGAGCAGTACTTC | CASSQGRDSYYEQYF
TRBJ2-5 | - | TRBV4-1 | - | 18 | TGCGCCAGCAGCCAAGATGGGCAGGGGTGGGGGGTGCCGGAGACCCAGTACTTC | CASSQDGQGWGVPETQYF
TRBJ2-3 | - | TRBV30 | - | 12 | TGTGCCTGGAGTGTGGGGCCTGATACGCAGTATTTT | CAWSVGPDTQYF
TRBJ2-1 | TRBD2 | TRBV10-1 | - | 13 | TGCGCCAGCAGTGAAGGCGGGGGCAATGAGCAGTTCTTC | CASSEGGGNEQFF